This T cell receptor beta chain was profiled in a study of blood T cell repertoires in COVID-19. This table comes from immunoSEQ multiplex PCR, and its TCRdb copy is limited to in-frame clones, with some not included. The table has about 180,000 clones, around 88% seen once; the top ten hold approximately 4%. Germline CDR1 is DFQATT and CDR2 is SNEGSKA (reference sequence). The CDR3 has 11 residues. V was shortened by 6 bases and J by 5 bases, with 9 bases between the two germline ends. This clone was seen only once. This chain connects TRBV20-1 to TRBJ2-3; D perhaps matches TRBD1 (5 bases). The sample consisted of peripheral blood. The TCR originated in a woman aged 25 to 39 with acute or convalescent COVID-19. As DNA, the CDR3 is TGCAGTGCAGGGGTTCTAGATACGCAGTATTTT. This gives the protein CSAGVLDTQYF.